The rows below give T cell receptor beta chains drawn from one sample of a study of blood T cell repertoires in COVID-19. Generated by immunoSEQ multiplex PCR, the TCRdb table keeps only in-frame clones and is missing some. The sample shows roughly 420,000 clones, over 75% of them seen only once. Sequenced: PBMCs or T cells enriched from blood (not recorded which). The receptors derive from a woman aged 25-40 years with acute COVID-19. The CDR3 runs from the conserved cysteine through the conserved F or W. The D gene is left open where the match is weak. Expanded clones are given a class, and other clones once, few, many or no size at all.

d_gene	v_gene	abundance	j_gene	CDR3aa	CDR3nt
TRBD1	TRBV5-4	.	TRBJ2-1	CASSLLGQGLPEQFF	TGTGCCAGCAGTCTCCTGGGACAGGGACTACCTGAGCAGTTCTTC
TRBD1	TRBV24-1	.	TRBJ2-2	CATSDPNRGTGELFF	TGTGCCACCAGTGATCCAAACAGGGGCACCGGGGAGCTGTTTTTT
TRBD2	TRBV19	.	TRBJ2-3	CASSMGRLAGASTDTQYF	TGTGCCAGTAGTATGGGGAGACTAGCGGGGGCTAGCACAGATACGCAGTATTTT
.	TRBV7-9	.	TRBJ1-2	CASSSRDSTYTF	TGTGCCAGCAGCTCACGGGACTCCACCTACACCTTC
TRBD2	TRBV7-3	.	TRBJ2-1	CASSLPGLAGGPFF	TGTGCCAGCAGTCTCCCGGGACTAGCGGGGGGTCCGTTCTTC
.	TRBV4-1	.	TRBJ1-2	CASSQGGAGRGGYTF	TGCGCCAGCAGCCAAGGTGGGGCAGGGCGGGGTGGCTACACCTTC
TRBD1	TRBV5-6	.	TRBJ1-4	CASSYRGTNEKLFF	TGTGCCAGCAGCTACAGGGGTACTAATGAAAAACTGTTTTTT
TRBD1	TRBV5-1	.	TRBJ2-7	CASSITPGQGIHEQYF	TGCGCCAGCAGCATAACTCCGGGACAGGGGATCCACGAGCAGTACTTC
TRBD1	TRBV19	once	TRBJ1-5	CASSTGQVYQPQHF	TGTGCCAGTAGTACTGGACAGGTTTATCAGCCCCAGCATTTT
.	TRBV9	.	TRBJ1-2	CASSVAGVNYGYTF	TGTGCCAGCAGCGTAGCGGGAGTTAACTATGGCTACACCTTC
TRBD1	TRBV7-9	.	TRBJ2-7	CASSLRGQGVYEQYF	TGTGCCAGCAGCCTACGGGGACAGGGGGTCTACGAGCAGTACTTC
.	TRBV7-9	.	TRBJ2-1	CASSSDKNEQFF	TGTGCCAGCAGCTCAGATAAAAATGAGCAGTTCTTC
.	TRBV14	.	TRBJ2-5	CASSLLQGYETQYF	TGTGCCAGCAGCCTACTACAGGGTTACGAGACCCAGTACTTC
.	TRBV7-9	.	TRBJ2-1	CASRVSRGNNEQFF	TGTGCCAGCAGAGTCTCTCGGGGTAACAATGAGCAGTTCTTC